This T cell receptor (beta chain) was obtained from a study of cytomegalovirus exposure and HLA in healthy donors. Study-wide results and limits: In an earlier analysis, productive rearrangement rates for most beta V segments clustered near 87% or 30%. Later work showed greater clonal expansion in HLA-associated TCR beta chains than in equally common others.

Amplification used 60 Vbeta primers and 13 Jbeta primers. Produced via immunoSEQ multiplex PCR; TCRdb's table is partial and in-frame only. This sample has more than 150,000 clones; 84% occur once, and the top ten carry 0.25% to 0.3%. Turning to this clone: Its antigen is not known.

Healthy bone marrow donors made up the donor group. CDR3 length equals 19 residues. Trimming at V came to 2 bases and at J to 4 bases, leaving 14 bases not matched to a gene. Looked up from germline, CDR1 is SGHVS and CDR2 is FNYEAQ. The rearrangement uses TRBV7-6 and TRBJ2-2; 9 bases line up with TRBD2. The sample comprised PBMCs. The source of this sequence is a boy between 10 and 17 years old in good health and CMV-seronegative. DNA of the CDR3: TGTGCCAGCAGCTTAATCCTAGCGGGAATGGGACCGGTCACCGGGGAGCTGTTTTTT. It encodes CASSLILAGMGPVTGELFF.